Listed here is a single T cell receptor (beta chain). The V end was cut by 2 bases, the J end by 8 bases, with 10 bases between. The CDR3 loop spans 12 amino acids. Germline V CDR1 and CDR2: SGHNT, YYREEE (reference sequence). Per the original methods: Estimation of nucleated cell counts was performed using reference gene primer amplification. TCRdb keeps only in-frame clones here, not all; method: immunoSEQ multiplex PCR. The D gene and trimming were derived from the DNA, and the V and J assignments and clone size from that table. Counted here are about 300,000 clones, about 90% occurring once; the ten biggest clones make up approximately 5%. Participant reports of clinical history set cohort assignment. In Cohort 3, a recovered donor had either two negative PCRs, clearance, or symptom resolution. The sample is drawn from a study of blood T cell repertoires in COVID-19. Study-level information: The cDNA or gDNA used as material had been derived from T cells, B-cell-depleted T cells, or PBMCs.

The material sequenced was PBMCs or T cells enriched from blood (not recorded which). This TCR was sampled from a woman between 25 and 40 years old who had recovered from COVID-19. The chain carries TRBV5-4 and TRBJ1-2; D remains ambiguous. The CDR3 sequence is CASSFRPGGYTF. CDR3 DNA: TGTGCCAGCAGCTTCAGGCCGGGAGGCTACACCTTC.